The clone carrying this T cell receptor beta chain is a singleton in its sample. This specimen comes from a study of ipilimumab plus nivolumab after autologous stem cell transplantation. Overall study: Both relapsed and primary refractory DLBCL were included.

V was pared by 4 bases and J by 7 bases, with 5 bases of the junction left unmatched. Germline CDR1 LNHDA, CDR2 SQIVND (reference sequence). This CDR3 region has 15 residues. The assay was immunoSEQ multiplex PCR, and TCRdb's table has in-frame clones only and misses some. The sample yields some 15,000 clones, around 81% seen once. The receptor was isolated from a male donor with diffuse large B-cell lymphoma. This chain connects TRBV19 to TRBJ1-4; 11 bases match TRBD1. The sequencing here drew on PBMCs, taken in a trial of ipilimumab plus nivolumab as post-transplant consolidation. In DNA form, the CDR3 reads TGTGCCAGTAGTACAGGGACAGGGGGGATTGAAAAACTGTTTTTT. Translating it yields CASSTGTGGIEKLFF.